The 18 T cell receptor beta chains given below trace back to one sample, sequenced in a study of cytomegalovirus exposure and HLA in healthy donors. PCR primers comprised 60 Vbeta and 13 Jbeta primers. Generated by immunoSEQ multiplex PCR, the TCRdb table keeps only in-frame clones and is missing some. The sample yields over 85,000 clones, 83% seen once. Sequencing was carried out using PBMCs. The origin of the receptors is a middle-aged man in good health and CMV-seronegative.

In the case of this clone: One end of the junction varies from germline; a read error may be responsible. This chain connects TRBV2 to TRBJ1-2; D is perhaps TRBD1 (6 bases). The CDR3 covers 13 residues. The germline V gene encodes CDR1 SNHLY and CDR2 FYNNEI. CDR3 protein: CASSEGQNYGYTF. The CDR3 DNA sequence: TGTGCCAGCAGCGAAGGACAGAACTATGGCTACACCTTC.

The CDR3 bases are TGTGCCACCCGGACAGGCTCCTACGAGCAGTACTTC. Translated: CATRTGSYEQYF. The V and J genes are TRBV6-5 and TRBJ2-7; 7 bases map to TRBD1. V was pared by 10 bases and J by 0 bases, with 3 bases of the junction left unmatched. The germline V gene encodes CDR1 MNHEY and CDR2 SVGAGI. This CDR3 is built from 12 residues.

The chain employs TRBV5-8 and TRBJ1-6, with 8 bases that match TRBD1. Germline lookup yields CDR1 SGHTS and CDR2 YDEGEE. Unmatched junction bases numbered 11, after V lost 3 bases and J lost 9 bases. CDR3 size: 16 residues. CDR3 protein: CASSSDRVEQGSPLHF. CDR3 bases: TGTGCCAGCAGCTCGGACAGGGTCGAGCAGGGTTCACCCCTCCACTTT.

The chain joins TRBV19 to TRBJ2-3; possible D gene TRBD1, 5 bases. Germline values: CDR1 LNHDA, CDR2 SQIVND (reference sequence). This CDR3 has 16 amino acids. Trimming left V 4 bases short and J 2 bases short, with 16 bases between. Here the CDR3 DNA reads TGTGCCAGTAGTAGACAGCCAGCCACCATCACAGATACGCAGTATTTT. Translating it yields CASSRQPATITDTQYF.

The V and J genes are TRBV27 and TRBJ1-1, with D possibly matching TRBD1 (5 bases). Trimming took 4 bases from V and 3 from J, leaving 12 bases between them. The CDR3 runs 14 residues. Germline loops: CDR1 MNHEY, CDR2 SMNVEV (reference sequence). Here the CDR3 DNA reads TGTGCCAGCAGTTGGGGGGGATGGGACACTGAAGCTTTCTTT. This encodes CASSWGGWDTEAFF.

This sequence joins TRBV5-6 and TRBJ2-3; 10 bases agree with TRBD2. J gave up 2 bases and V 2 bases, and 5 bases lay outside the gene matches. This CDR3 region has 16 residues. In germline, CDR1 is SGHDT, CDR2 YYEEEE. The CDR3 is CASSLAGGPPTDTQYF. CDR3 in DNA: TGTGCCAGCAGCTTAGCGGGGGGGCCCCCCACAGATACGCAGTATTTT.

The J gene is TRBJ2-1, the V gene TRBV7-3, with 11 bases aligning to TRBD2. CDR3 length: 15 amino acids. Germline-derived CDR1 and CDR2 are SGHTA and FQGTGA. V dropped 3 bases and J dropped 4; count of bases not matched to a gene: 2. The CDR3 here is CASSLGLAVYNEQFF. CDR3 in DNA: TGTGCCAGCAGCTTGGGACTAGCGGTATACAATGAGCAGTTCTTC. Full variable domain (remainder filled in from reference TRBV7-3 and TRBJ2-1): GAGVSQTPSNKVTEKGKYVELRCDPISGHTALYWYRQSLGQGPEFLIYFQGTGAADDSGLPNDRFFAVRPEGSVSTLKIQRTERGDSAVYLCASSLGLAVYNEQFFGPGTRLTVL.

V usage is TRBV6-5 and J usage is TRBJ1-5; TRBD1 might be the D (6 bases). The CDR3 is 15 amino acids. The V and J ends lost 6 bases and 4 bases respectively, with 16 bases between them. Germline CDR1 MNHEY, CDR2 SVGAGI. The CDR3 loop reads CASSQDSSFNQPQHF. CDR3 DNA: TGTGCCAGCAGCCAGGACAGTAGTTTTAATCAGCCCCAGCATTTT.

This clone was seen more than once but under ten times. The chain has TRBV5-1 and TRBJ2-3; TRBD2 agrees at 9 bases. Germline lookup yields CDR1 SGHRS and CDR2 YFSETQ. This CDR3 contains 17 residues. The ends lost 0 bases at V and 6 bases at J; junction bases unmatched: 11. This CDR3 is CASSLGMLAGTRDTQYF. DNA of the CDR3: TGCGCCAGCAGCTTGGGGATGCTAGCGGGGACGAGGGATACGCAGTATTTT.

CDR3 nucleotides: TGTGCCTCTCTTCGACTAGCGGGGGGGCCAGGTGAGCAGTTCTTC. This gives the protein CASLRLAGGPGEQFF. The J gene is TRBJ2-1, the V gene TRBV30, with 14 bases fitting TRBD2. Per germline, CDR1 GTSNPN and CDR2 SVGIG (reference sequence). The junction had 11 bases not matched to a gene; V was cut back by 7 bases and J by 9 bases. The CDR3 sequence is 15 residues long.

The chain is built from TRBV5-5 and TRBJ1-5, with D hard to call. V gave up 0 bases and J gave up 0 bases, with 13 bases separating them. The CDR3 is 17 residues long. Per the germline V gene, CDR1 is SGHKS and CDR2 is YYEKEE (reference sequence). CDR3 nucleotide sequence: TGTGCCAGCAGCTTGGTATGGGAGACCTATAGCAATCAGCCCCAGCATTTT. Translation: CASSLVWETYSNQPQHF. Together with reference TRBV5-5 and TRBJ1-5, the CDR3 gives the full variable domain: DAGVTQSPTHLIKTRGQQVTLRCSPISGHKSVSWYQQVLGQGPQFIFQYYEKEERGRGNFPDRFSARQFPNYSSELNVNALLLGDSALYLCASSLVWETYSNQPQHFGDGTRLSIL.

The chain uses TRBV5-1 and TRBJ2-3; 8 nucleotides match TRBD1. Trimming cost V 2 bases and J 4 bases; bases outside gene matches: 3. The CDR3 extends over 14 amino acids. CDR1 is SGHRS and CDR2 is YFSETQ in the germline V gene. As DNA, the CDR3 is TGCGCCAGCAGCTTCGGACAGGGACCAGATACGCAGTATTTT. It codes for CASSFGQGPDTQYF.

The rearrangement uses TRBV5-4 and TRBJ1-2, with 10 bases identical to TRBD1. This CDR3 region has 17 residues. Germline V gene lookup returns CDR1 SGHNT and CDR2 YYREEE (reference sequence). The V segment lost 3 bases and the J segment 8 bases; nucleotides outside the gene matches: 16. CDR3 sequence: CASSSSLRDRGGWGYTF. DNA for the CDR3: TGTGCCAGCAGCTCCTCCCTCCGGGACAGGGGAGGCTGGGGCTACACCTTC.

The chain employs TRBV11-2 and TRBJ1-1, with D hard to call. The V gene's germline CDR1 is SGHAT and CDR2 FQNNGV. This CDR3 contains 13 residues. Trimming left V 3 bases short and J 3 bases short, with 8 bases between. The CDR3 DNA reads as TGTGCCAGCAGCTTTAGTTCTCACACTGAAGCTTTCTTT. It is translated as CASSFSSHTEAFF.

With respect to this clone: The same CDR3 can be traced to other DNA sequences in this sample. The J gene is TRBJ1-1, the V gene TRBV5-1, with 10 nucleotides matching TRBD1. The germline V gene has CDR1 SGHRS and CDR2 YFSETQ. J gave up 1 base and V 4 bases, and 1 base lay outside the gene matches. This CDR3 is built from 14 residues. The CDR3 sequence: CASSRDRGNTEAFF. The CDR3 region has the DNA TGCGCCAGCAGCCGGGACAGGGGGAACACTGAAGCTTTCTTT.

J is TRBJ2-2 and V is TRBV2, with 10 bases aligning to TRBD1. CDR3 length equals 15 residues. Germline V gene sequence: CDR1 SNHLY, CDR2 FYNNEI. After removal of 7 bases from V and 4 bases from J, the junction contained 6 bases not matched to a gene. The CDR3 sequence: CASMLGTGATGELFF. CDR3 in DNA: TGTGCCAGCATGTTAGGGACAGGGGCCACCGGGGAGCTGTTTTTT. Variable domain in full (rest from reference TRBV2 and TRBJ2-2): EPEVTQTPSHQVTQMGQEVILRCVPISNHLYFYWYRQILGQKVEFLVSFYNNEISEKSEIFDDQFSVERPDGSNFTLKIRSTKLEDSAMYFCASMLGTGATGELFFGEGSRLTVL.

This rearrangement joins TRBV2 to TRBJ2-2; a possible D gene is TRBD1 (5 bases). The germline CDR1 and CDR2 sequences are SNHLY and FYNNEI. This CDR3 has 15 amino acids. V lost 1 base and J lost 7, with 13 bases in between. CDR3 nucleotide sequence: TGTGCCAGCAGTGAAGGCGACAGACTCTTCGGGGAGCTGTTTTTT. Translation: CASSEGDRLFGELFF.

The chain has TRBV4-1 and TRBJ1-5; no definite D call. This CDR3 is built from 14 residues. The V end lost 3 bases, the J end lost 4 bases, and 10 bases lay between the germline ends. Germline assignment: CDR1 MGHRA and CDR2 YSYEKL. Here the CDR3 reads CASSHPGTNQPQHF. The CDR3 DNA is TGCGCCAGCAGCCACCCAGGCACAAATCAGCCCCAGCATTTT.